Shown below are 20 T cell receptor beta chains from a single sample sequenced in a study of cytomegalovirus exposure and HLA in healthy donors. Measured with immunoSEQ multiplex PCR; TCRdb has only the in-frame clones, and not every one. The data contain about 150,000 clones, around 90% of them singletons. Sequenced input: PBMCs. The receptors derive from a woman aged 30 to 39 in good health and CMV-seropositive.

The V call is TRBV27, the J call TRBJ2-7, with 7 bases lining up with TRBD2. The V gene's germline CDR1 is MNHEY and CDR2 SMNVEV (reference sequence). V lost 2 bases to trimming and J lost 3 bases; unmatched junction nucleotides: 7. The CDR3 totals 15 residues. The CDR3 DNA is TGTGCCAGCAGTTTACTGGGGGGGGGTAACTACGAGCAGTACTTC. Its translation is CASSLLGGGNYEQYF.

CDR3 sequence: CASSESGTGELFF. The CDR3 DNA sequence: TGTGCCAGCAGTGAAAGCGGGACCGGGGAGCTGTTTTTT. The chain is built from TRBV6-4 and TRBJ2-2; maybe TRBD2 (6 bases). The V gene's germline CDR1 is MRHNA and CDR2 SNTAGT. Trimming removed 3 bases at V and 5 bases at J, with 7 bases between. The CDR3 extends over 13 amino acids.

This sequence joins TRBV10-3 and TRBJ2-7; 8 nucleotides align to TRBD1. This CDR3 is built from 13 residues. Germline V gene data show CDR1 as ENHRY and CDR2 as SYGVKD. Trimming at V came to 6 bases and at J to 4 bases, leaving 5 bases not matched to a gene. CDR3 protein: CAIRPGQEYEQYF. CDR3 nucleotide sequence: TGTGCCATCAGACCGGGACAGGAGTACGAGCAGTACTTC.

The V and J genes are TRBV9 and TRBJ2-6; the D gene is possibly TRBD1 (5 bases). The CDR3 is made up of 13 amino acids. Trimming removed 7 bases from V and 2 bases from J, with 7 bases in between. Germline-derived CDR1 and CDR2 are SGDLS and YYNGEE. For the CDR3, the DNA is TGTGCCAGCCGCAGGGCTGGGGCCAACGTCCTGACTTTC. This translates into CASRRAGANVLTF. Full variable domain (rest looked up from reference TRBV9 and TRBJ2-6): DSGVTQTPKHLITATGQRVTLRCSPRSGDLSVYWYQQSLDQGLQFLIQYYNGEERAKGNILERFSAQQFPDLHSELNLSSLELGDSALYFCASRRAGANVLTFGAGSRLTVL.

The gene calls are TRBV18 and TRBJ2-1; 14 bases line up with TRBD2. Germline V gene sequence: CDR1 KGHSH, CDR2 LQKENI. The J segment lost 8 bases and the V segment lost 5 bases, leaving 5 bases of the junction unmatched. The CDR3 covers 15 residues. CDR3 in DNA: TGTGCCAGCTCATCAGGACTAGCGGGAGGTGATGAGCAGTTCTTC. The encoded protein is CASSSGLAGGDEQFF.

CDR3 region: CASSGRGSSTDTQYF. The CDR3, as DNA: TGTGCCAGCAGTGGGAGGGGTTCAAGCACAGATACGCAGTATTTT. The chain is built from TRBV2 and TRBJ2-3; perhaps TRBD2 as D (6 bases). V lost 4 bases and J lost 0, with 11 bases in between. The CDR3 loop spans 15 amino acids. Per germline, CDR1 SNHLY and CDR2 FYNNEI. Full variable domain (rest looked up from reference TRBV2 and TRBJ2-3): EPEVTQTPSHQVTQMGQEVILRCVPISNHLYFYWYRQILGQKVEFLVSFYNNEISEKSEIFDDQFSVERPDGSNFTLKIRSTKLEDSAMYFCASSGRGSSTDTQYFGPGTRLTVL.

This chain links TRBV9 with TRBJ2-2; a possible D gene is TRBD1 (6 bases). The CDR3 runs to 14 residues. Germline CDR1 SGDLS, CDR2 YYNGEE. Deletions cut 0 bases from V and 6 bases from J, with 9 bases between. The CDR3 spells CASSVGGGPGELFF. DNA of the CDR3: TGTGCCAGCAGCGTAGGAGGGGGACCCGGGGAGCTGTTTTTT.

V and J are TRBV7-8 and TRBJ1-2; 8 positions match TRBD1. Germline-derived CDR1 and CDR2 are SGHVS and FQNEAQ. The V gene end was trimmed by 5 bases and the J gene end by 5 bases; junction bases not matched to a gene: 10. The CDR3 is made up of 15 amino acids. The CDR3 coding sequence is TGTGCCAGCAGCCTGCTCGGGCAGGGGGCATATGGCTACACCTTC. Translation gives CASSLLGQGAYGYTF. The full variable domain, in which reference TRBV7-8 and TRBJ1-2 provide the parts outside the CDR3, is GAGVSQSPRYKVAKRGQDVALRCDPISGHVSLFWYQQALGQGPEFLTYFQNEAQLDKSGLPSDRFFAERPEGSVSTLKIQRTQQEDSAVYLCASSLLGQGAYGYTFGSGTRLTVV.

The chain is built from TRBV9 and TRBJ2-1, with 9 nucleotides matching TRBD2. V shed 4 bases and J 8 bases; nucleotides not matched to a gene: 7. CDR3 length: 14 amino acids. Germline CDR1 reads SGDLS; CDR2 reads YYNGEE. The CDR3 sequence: CASSSGLAGDEQFF. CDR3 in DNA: TGTGCCAGCAGCTCGGGACTAGCTGGGGATGAGCAGTTCTTC.

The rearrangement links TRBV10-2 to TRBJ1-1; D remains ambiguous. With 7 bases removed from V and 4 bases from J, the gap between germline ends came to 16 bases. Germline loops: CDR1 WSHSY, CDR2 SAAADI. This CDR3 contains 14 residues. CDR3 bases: TGCGCCAGCATGAGGGAGAGGGTGGGCACTGAAGCTTTCTTT. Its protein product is CASMRERVGTEAFF.

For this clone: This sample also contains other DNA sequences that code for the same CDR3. CDR3 coding DNA: TGTGCCAGCAGCTCAGGGACAGGGCTGAACACTGAAGCTTTCTTT. Encoded protein: CASSSGTGLNTEAFF. The chain links TRBV5-4 to TRBJ1-1; 9 bases fit TRBD1. This CDR3 has 15 residues. V gave up 3 bases and J gave up 0 bases; unmatched junction bases: 3. The germline gives CDR1 SGHNT, CDR2 YYREEE (reference sequence).

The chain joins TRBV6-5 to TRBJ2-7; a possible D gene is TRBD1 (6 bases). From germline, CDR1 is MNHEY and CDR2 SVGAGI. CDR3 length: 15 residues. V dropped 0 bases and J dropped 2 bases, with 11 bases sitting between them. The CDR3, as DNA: TGTGCCAGCAGTTACTCGGGAAGGGGGACCTACGAGCAGTACTTC. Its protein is CASSYSGRGTYEQYF.

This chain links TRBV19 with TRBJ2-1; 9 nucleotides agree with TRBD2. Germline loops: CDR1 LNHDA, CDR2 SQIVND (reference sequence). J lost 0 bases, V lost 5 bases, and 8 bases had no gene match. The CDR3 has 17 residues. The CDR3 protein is CASSPLTSGFSYNEQFF. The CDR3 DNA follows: TGTGCCAGTAGTCCTTTGACTAGCGGTTTCTCCTACAATGAGCAGTTCTTC. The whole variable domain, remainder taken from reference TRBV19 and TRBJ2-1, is DGGITQSPKYLFRKEGQNVTLSCEQNLNHDAMYWYRQDPGQGLRLIYYSQIVNDFQKGDIAEGYSVSREKKESFPLTVTSAQKNPTAFYLCASSPLTSGFSYNEQFFGPGTRLTVL.

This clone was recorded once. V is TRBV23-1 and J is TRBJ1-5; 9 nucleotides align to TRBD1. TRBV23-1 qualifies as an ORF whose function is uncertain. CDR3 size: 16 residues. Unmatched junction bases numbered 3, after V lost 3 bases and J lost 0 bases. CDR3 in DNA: TGCGCCAGCAGTCATAGGGACAGGGATAGCAATCAGCCCCAGCATTTT. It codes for CASSHRDRDSNQPQHF.

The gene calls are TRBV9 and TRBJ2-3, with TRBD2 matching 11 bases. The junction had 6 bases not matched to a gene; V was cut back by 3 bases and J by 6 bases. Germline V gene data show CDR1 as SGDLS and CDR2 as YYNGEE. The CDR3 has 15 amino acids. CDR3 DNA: TGTGCCAGCAGCGGACTAGCGGGGAACATGGATACGCAGTATTTT. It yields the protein CASSGLAGNMDTQYF.

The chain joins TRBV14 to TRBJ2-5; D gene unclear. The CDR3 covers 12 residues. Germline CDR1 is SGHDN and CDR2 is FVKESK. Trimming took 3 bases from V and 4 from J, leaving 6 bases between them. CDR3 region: CASSHVRETQYF. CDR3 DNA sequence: TGTGCCAGCAGCCACGTCAGAGAGACCCAGTACTTC.

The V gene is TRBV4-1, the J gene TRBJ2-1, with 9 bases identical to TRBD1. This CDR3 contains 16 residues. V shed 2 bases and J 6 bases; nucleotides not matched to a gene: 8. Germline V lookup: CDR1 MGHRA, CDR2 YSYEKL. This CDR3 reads CASSQLGTGQLNEQFF. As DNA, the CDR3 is TGCGCCAGCAGCCAACTCGGGACAGGGCAACTCAATGAGCAGTTCTTC.

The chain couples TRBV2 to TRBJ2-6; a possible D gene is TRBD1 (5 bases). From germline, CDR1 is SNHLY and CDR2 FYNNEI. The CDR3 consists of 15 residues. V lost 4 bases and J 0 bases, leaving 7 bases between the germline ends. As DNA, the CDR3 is TGTGCCAGCAGTGGACAGAGCTCTGGGGCCAACGTCCTGACTTTC. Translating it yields CASSGQSSGANVLTF. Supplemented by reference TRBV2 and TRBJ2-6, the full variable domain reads EPEVTQTPSHQVTQMGQEVILRCVPISNHLYFYWYRQILGQKVEFLVSFYNNEISEKSEIFDDQFSVERPDGSNFTLKIRSTKLEDSAMYFCASSGQSSGANVLTFGAGSRLTVL.

The CDR3 sequence: CASSRMGQGGTEAFF. The CDR3, as DNA: TGCGCCAGCAGCCGAATGGGACAGGGAGGTACTGAAGCTTTCTTT. V usage is TRBV5-1 and J usage is TRBJ1-1; TRBD1 matches at 9 bases. The CDR3 extends over 15 amino acids. In germline, CDR1 is SGHRS, CDR2 YFSETQ. V trimming: 4 bases; J trimming: 5 bases; junction bases outside the gene matches: 9.

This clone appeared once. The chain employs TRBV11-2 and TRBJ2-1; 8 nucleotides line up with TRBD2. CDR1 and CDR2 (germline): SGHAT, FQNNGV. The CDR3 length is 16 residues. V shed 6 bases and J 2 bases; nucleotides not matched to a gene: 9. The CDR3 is CASRPIAGRAYNEQFF. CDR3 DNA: TGTGCCAGCAGACCGATAGCGGGACGCGCCTACAATGAGCAGTTCTTC.